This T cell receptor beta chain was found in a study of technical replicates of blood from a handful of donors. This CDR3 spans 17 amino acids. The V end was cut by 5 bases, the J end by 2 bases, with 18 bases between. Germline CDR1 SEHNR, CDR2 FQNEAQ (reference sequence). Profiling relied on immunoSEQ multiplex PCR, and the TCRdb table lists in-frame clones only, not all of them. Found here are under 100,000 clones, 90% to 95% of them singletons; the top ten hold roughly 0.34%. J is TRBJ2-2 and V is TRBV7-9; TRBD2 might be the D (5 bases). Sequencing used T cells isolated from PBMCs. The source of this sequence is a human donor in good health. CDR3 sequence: CASSPLLRAGNTGELFF. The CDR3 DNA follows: TGTGCCAGCAGCCCACTATTGAGGGCGGGTAACACCGGGGAGCTGTTTTTT.